This T cell receptor (beta chain) was found in a study of long-term antiretroviral therapy in people with HIV. General observations from the study: Among HIV repertoires, CDR3 length ranges were narrower than those of controls. With ART, diversity went up but was still lower than in transplant donor controls.

This CDR3 is built from 16 residues. The assay used was immunoSEQ (version v3.0), run at survey level. Using immunoSEQ multiplex PCR, the repertoire was profiled, and TCRdb retains in-frame clones only, with some absent. The sample contains fewer than 40,000 clones, around 79% of which appear only once. On this clone: The antigen is undetermined.

HIV-positive participants all received treatment in the United States. There were about 1-10 million cryopreserved PBMC in the samples before DNA extraction. The sample consisted of unsorted PBMCs, taken 1.9 years after starting antiretroviral therapy. This receptor was identified in a man aged 18 to 30 with HIV. The rearrangement uses TRBV21-1 and TRBJ1-5; the table's D call TRBD1 went unverified against the DNA. TRBV21-1 is noted as a pseudogene. This chain's CDR3 is CASSNLQGAGNQPQHF. DNA for the CDR3: TGTGCCAGCAGCAACCTACAGGGGGCAGGCAATCAGCCCCAGCATTTT.